The next 31 T cell receptor beta chains were all read from a single sample in a study of tumour-infiltrating T cells in Burkitt lymphoma. The method was immunoSEQ multiplex PCR; TCRdb's version includes in-frame clones alone and lacks a portion of them. Among some 7,800 clones listed, roughly 73% were seen once. What was sequenced was tumor tissue. The receptor source for this set is a human donor with diffuse large B-cell lymphoma.

The chain employs TRBV15 and TRBJ1-1; D unresolved. Per the germline V gene, CDR1 is LNHNV and CDR2 is YYDKDF (reference sequence). The CDR3 loop spans 14 amino acids. The V end was cut by 0 bases, the J end by 4 bases, with 9 bases between. Written as DNA, the CDR3 is TGTGCCACCAGCAGAGATAATCGAGGCACTGAAGCTTTCTTT. It yields the protein CATSRDNRGTEAFF.

The genes are TRBV11-2 and TRBJ1-5, with D possibly being TRBD1 (6 bases). The CDR3 spans 15 residues. Germline V CDR1 and CDR2: SGHAT, FQNNGV. V was shortened by 5 bases and J by 6 bases, with 17 bases between the two germline ends. CDR3 coding DNA: TGTGCCAGCAGCCCTATCGGACAGCTAGGTCAGCCCCAGCATTTT. It specifies CASSPIGQLGQPQHF.

The chain couples TRBV4-1 to TRBJ2-7; D is possibly TRBD1 (5 bases). Germline CDR1 MGHRA, CDR2 YSYEKL. This CDR3 has 14 residues. V lost 4 bases and J 3 bases, leaving 13 bases between the germline ends. CDR3: CASSPAAQGYEQYF. The CDR3 DNA sequence: TGCGCCAGCAGCCCGGCCGCTCAGGGCTACGAGCAGTACTTC.

The chain has TRBV6-6 and TRBJ1-1, with D hard to call. Trimming shortened V by 6 bases and J by 4 bases, and 12 bases separated the two germline ends. CDR1 is MNHNY and CDR2 is SVGAGI in the germline V gene (reference sequence). The CDR3 extends over 13 amino acids. For the CDR3, the DNA is TGTGCCAGCAGCCCTAATGGGTTCACTGAAGCTTTCTTT. This encodes CASSPNGFTEAFF.

This rearrangement joins TRBV15 to TRBJ1-3, with 8 bases matching TRBD1. The CDR3 spans 15 residues. The V and J ends lost 6 bases and 0 bases, in that order; junction bases with no gene match: 4. Germline V gene lookup returns CDR1 LNHNV and CDR2 YYDKDF (reference sequence). The chain's CDR3 is CATRRTGGSGNTIYF. In DNA form, the CDR3 reads TGTGCCACCAGGAGAACAGGGGGCTCTGGAAACACCATATATTTT.

The chain is built from TRBV5-1 and TRBJ2-5; no firm D call. TRBJ2-7 explains the end of the DNA better; the J call may be wrong. Per the germline V gene, CDR1 is SGHRS and CDR2 is YFSETQ. CDR3 length: 14 amino acids. CDR3: CASSVRSLSYEQYF. Written as DNA, the CDR3 is TGCGCCAGCAGCGTGCGGAGCCTTTCCTACGAGCAGTACTTC.

The chain recombines TRBV7-8 with TRBJ1-5; no clear D. V lost 1 base and J 0 bases, leaving 7 bases between the germline ends. In germline, CDR1 is SGHVS, CDR2 FQNEAQ. CDR3 size: 15 residues. The CDR3 here is CASSLVPDSNQPQHF. For the CDR3, the DNA is TGTGCCAGCAGCTTAGTTCCCGATAGCAATCAGCCCCAGCATTTT.

The V call is TRBV10-1, the J call TRBJ2-7; D perhaps matches TRBD1 (5 bases). Germline assignment: CDR1 WNHNN and CDR2 SYGVQD (reference sequence). There are 17 residues in the CDR3. The germline V and J ends were trimmed by 5 bases and 2 bases, with 22 bases remaining between them. CDR3 in DNA: TGCGCCAGCAGTTTTCAGGTGGACACCCGAAACGCCTACGAGCAGTACTTC. It yields the protein CASSFQVDTRNAYEQYF.

The chain uses TRBV14 and TRBJ1-4; D call uncertain. The CDR3 is 15 amino acids. CDR1 and CDR2 from the germline V gene are SGHDN and FVKESK. V was clipped by 1 base and J by 7 bases, with 13 bases between them. For the CDR3, the DNA is TGTGCCAGCAGCCAAGGATTCTGGAGGGCTGAAAAACTGTTTTTT. It encodes CASSQGFWRAEKLFF.

V is TRBV5-1 and J is TRBJ1-2; no clear D. Germline V CDR1 and CDR2: SGHRS, YFSETQ. The CDR3 is 16 amino acids. Trimming shortened V by 1 base and J by 3 bases, and 16 bases separated the two germline ends. DNA for the CDR3: TGCGCCAGCAGCTTGCAAGGGAGCACGGGAGACTATGGCTACACCTTC. Amino acids: CASSLQGSTGDYGYTF.

This clone was seen only once. J is TRBJ1-2 and V is TRBV27; a possible D gene is TRBD1 (5 bases). V was pared by 5 bases and J by 4 bases, with 29 bases between. This CDR3 has 19 amino acids. The germline V gene has CDR1 MNHEY and CDR2 SMNVEV (reference sequence). The CDR3 DNA reads TGTGCCAGCAGTCTAATATCCCACCCTCGGGAGGGGCAGAGCTATGGCTACACCTTC. Translation: CASSLISHPREGQSYGYTF.

The rearrangement uses TRBV5-6 and TRBJ2-3, with 8 bases matching TRBD1. With V trimmed by 2 bases and J by 5 bases, 7 bases remained unmatched. This CDR3 has 15 amino acids. Germline V CDR1 and CDR2: SGHDT, YYEEEE. For the CDR3, the DNA is TGTGCCAGCAGCTTTGGCAGGGGGCAAGGAGATACGCAGTATTTT. Its protein is CASSFGRGQGDTQYF.

The rearrangement uses TRBV6-7 and TRBJ2-1; 10 nucleotides line up with TRBD2. TRBV6-7 is classed as an ORF, of uncertain function. Unmatched junction bases numbered 7, after V lost 7 bases and J lost 7 bases. There are 14 residues in the CDR3. The CDR3 is CASTSSGGPNEQFF. CDR3 coding DNA: TGTGCCAGCACCTCTAGCGGGGGCCCGAATGAGCAGTTCTTC.

The chain couples TRBV27 to TRBJ2-7; TRBD2 agrees at 10 bases. Germline V CDR1 and CDR2: MNHEY, SMNVEV (reference sequence). The CDR3 totals 15 residues. The ends lost 8 bases at V and 7 bases at J; junction bases unmatched: 14. In DNA, the CDR3 is TGTGCCAGCGCCAAAGGGAGCGGGGGGGCTGGGGAGCAGTACTTC. It yields the protein CASAKGSGGAGEQYF.

The table lists this clone with a few counts. CDR3 nucleotides: TGTGCCAGCAGACCACTAGCACTGGGTGAGCAGTTCTTC. Its translation is CASRPLALGEQFF. The rearrangement links TRBV6-5 to TRBJ2-1, with D perhaps TRBD2 (6 bases). Germline CDR1 reads MNHEY; CDR2 reads SVGAGI. The V end lost 6 bases, the J end lost 9 bases, and 15 bases lay between the germline ends. The CDR3 has 13 residues.

This clone was seen a few times. CDR3 coding DNA: TGTGCCAGCAGCTTCGGGACAGGGGGCAATACTGAAGCTTTCTTT. Amino acid sequence: CASSFGTGGNTEAFF. The chain is built from TRBV5-6 and TRBJ1-1; 12 positions match TRBD1. CDR1 is SGHDT, CDR2 YYEEEE, per germline. CDR3 length: 15 residues. With 2 bases clipped from V and 5 bases from J, the junction kept 4 bases outside the gene matches.

The chain is built from TRBV7-2 and TRBJ2-7; maybe TRBD1 (6 bases). This CDR3 contains 13 residues. Germline-derived CDR1 and CDR2 are SGHTA and FQGNSA. Trimming took off 5 bases at V and 5 bases at J, with 13 bases between the two ends. The CDR3 nucleotides read TGTGCCAGCAGCCGACAGGAAGGGGACGAGCAGTACTTC. Translated, it gives CASSRQEGDEQYF.

The chain uses TRBV19 and TRBJ2-7; no clear D. This CDR3 spans 13 amino acids. Trimming left V 3 bases short and J 2 bases short, with 8 bases between. From germline, CDR1 is LNHDA and CDR2 SQIVND (reference sequence). For the CDR3, the DNA is TGTGCCAGTAGTATGGCAGCTACCTACGAGCAGTACTTC. Translated, it gives CASSMAATYEQYF.

DNA of the CDR3: TGTGCCAGCAGCTTAATAGGGAACACTGAAGCTTTCTTT. Its translation: CASSLIGNTEAFF. V gene TRBV13 combines with J gene TRBJ1-1, with D unresolved. The CDR3 is 13 amino acids. V was shortened by 2 bases and J by 1 base, with 5 bases between the two germline ends. Germline CDR1 is PRHDT and CDR2 is FYEKMQ (reference sequence).

The gene calls are TRBV9 and TRBJ2-5; 8 bases are shared with TRBD2. The CDR3 covers 18 residues. The V gene end was trimmed by 3 bases and the J gene end by 2 bases; junction bases not matched to a gene: 15. Germline CDR1 is SGDLS and CDR2 is YYNGEE. CDR3 sequence (DNA): TGTGCCAGCAGCGCATTTAGCGGGGCCGATATAAAACAAGAGACCCAGTACTTC. It specifies CASSAFSGADIKQETQYF.

This chain uses TRBV2 with TRBJ2-2; D is uncertain. The CDR3 has 14 amino acids. The ends were cut back, 2 bases at V and 5 bases at J, with 9 bases in the middle. Germline CDR1 and CDR2: SNHLY and FYNNEI. The CDR3 spells CASSEFTETGELFF. The DNA of the CDR3 is TGTGCCAGCAGTGAATTCACAGAAACCGGGGAGCTGTTTTTT.

V usage is TRBV5-1 and J usage is TRBJ1-5; D is undetermined. V was shortened by 4 bases and J by 1 base, with 12 bases between the two germline ends. In germline, CDR1 is SGHRS, CDR2 YFSETQ. The CDR3 totals 15 residues. The CDR3 DNA is TGCGCCAGCAGCCTCGACCCCCACAGCAATCAGCCCCAGCATTTT. Amino acids: CASSLDPHSNQPQHF.

In this sample, this clone turned up once. J is TRBJ1-1 and V is TRBV7-2, with TRBD1 as a possible D gene (5 bases). Per germline, CDR1 SGHTA and CDR2 FQGNSA. The V and J ends lost 6 bases and 1 base respectively, with 9 bases between them. The length of the CDR3 is 13 residues. CDR3 amino acids: CASRMGRNTEAFF. CDR3 DNA sequence: TGTGCCAGCAGGATGGGACGGAACACTGAAGCTTTCTTT.

The chain employs TRBV7-9 and TRBJ1-4; D unclear. The CDR3 length is 14 residues. The V and J ends lost 4 bases and 3 bases respectively, with 9 bases between them. Germline CDR1 SEHNR, CDR2 FQNEAQ (reference sequence). CDR3 sequence: CASSSGGSNEKLFF. DNA for the CDR3: TGTGCCAGCAGCTCCGGCGGGTCTAATGAAAAACTGTTTTTT.

The rearrangement joins TRBV21-1 to TRBJ2-1; the table's D call of TRBD1 was not tested on the DNA. TRBV21-1 is labeled a pseudogene. The CDR3 extends over 15 amino acids. This CDR3 reads CASSKRRVVGGEQFF. In DNA form, the CDR3 reads TGTGCCAGCAGCAAACGCAGGGTGGTGGGCGGTGAGCAGTTCTTC.

CDR3 sequence: CASERGGRETQYF. The DNA for the CDR3 is TGTGCCAGCGAGCGGGGGGGCAGGGAGACCCAGTACTTC. This sequence joins TRBV2 and TRBJ2-5, with 10 positions matching TRBD2. The CDR3 consists of 13 residues. CDR1 is SNHLY, CDR2 FYNNEI, per germline. The J segment lost 5 bases and the V segment lost 8 bases, leaving 5 bases of the junction unmatched.

The chain links TRBV5-5 to TRBJ2-1; D is unresolved. The CDR3 spans 12 residues. Trimming stripped 0 bases from V and 9 bases from J, with 7 bases between. Germline CDR1 is SGHKS and CDR2 is YYEKEE (reference sequence). DNA of the CDR3: TGTGCCAGCAGCTTGGGAGGTTTTGAGCAGTTCTTC. Its translation: CASSLGGFEQFF. Complete variable domain (other parts from reference TRBV5-5 and TRBJ2-1): DAGVTQSPTHLIKTRGQQVTLRCSPISGHKSVSWYQQVLGQGPQFIFQYYEKEERGRGNFPDRFSARQFPNYSSELNVNALLLGDSALYLCASSLGGFEQFFGPGTRLTVL.

The chain joins TRBV25-1 to TRBJ1-2, with unresolved D. This CDR3 has 11 amino acids. Germline CDR1 reads MGHDK; CDR2 reads SYGVNS. V lost 6 bases and J 8 bases, leaving 10 bases between the germline ends. The CDR3 is CASRGSSGYTF. CDR3 sequence (DNA): TGTGCCAGCAGGGGAAGTTCCGGCTACACCTTC.

The chain uses TRBV2 and TRBJ1-4; D is perhaps TRBD1 (6 bases). V was clipped by 6 bases and J by 4 bases, with 12 bases between them. The V gene's germline CDR1 is SNHLY and CDR2 FYNNEI. The CDR3 contains 14 residues. The CDR3 DNA is TGTGCCAGCAGGGCGGGACAAGTTAATGAAAAACTGTTTTTT. Protein: CASRAGQVNEKLFF.

The gene calls are TRBV10-3 and TRBJ1-2, with 9 bases that match TRBD1. This CDR3 is 14 amino acids long. Losses at the gene ends were 6 bases for V and 4 bases for J; bases not matched to a gene: 6. CDR1 and CDR2 (germline): ENHRY, SYGVKD. The CDR3 region has the DNA TGTGCCATCAGCGGGACAGGGCTCGGCTATGGCTACACCTTC. Protein product: CAISGTGLGYGYTF.

V and J are TRBV11-2 and TRBJ1-1; D unclear. The V end was cut by 5 bases, the J end by 8 bases, with 9 bases between. The germline CDR1 and CDR2 sequences are SGHAT and FQNNGV. The CDR3 sequence is 11 residues long. The CDR3 spells CASSRKAEAFF. Here the CDR3 DNA reads TGTGCCAGCAGCCGTAAGGCGGAAGCTTTCTTT.